These T cell receptor beta chains were read from a single sample in a study of Ad26.COV2.S vaccination and SARS-CoV-2 variants. Profiling relied on immunoSEQ multiplex PCR, and the TCRdb table lists in-frame clones only, not all of them. The sample consists of roughly 410,000 clones, 80% to 90% of them appearing once. The sample here was peripheral blood, taken in a trial of Ad26.COV2.S vaccine versus placebo. These receptors came from a person aged 18-60 years who received the Ad26.COV2.S COVID-19 vaccine or a placebo. Each CDR3 is given with its conserved first and last residue. A D gene is named only where the DNA matches it firmly. Clone size is given for some rows only: seen once, a few or many times, or a class if the clone is expanded.

d_gene	abundance	v_gene	j_gene	CDR3nt	CDR3aa
NA	once	TRBV19	TRBJ1-2	TGTGCCAGTAGTATCACAGAAGCTAGGGGCTATGGCTACACCTTC	CASSITEARGYGYTF
TRBD1	NA	TRBV9	TRBJ1-6	TGTGCCAGCAGCGGTCAGGGGGCAAATTCACCCCTCCACTTT	CASSGQGANSPLHF
TRBD1	NA	TRBV5-1	TRBJ1-2	TGCGCCAGCGCTGGACAGGGCATCCATGGCTACACCTTC	CASAGQGIHGYTF
NA	NA	TRBV24-1	TRBJ2-3	TGTGCCACCAGTGATGATCGATGGGATACGCAGTATTTT	CATSDDRWDTQYF
NA	NA	TRBV21-1	TRBJ2-7	TGTGCCAGCAGAAGGGAGGGCACCCACGAGCAGTACTTC	CASRREGTHEQYF
NA	few	TRBV6-6	TRBJ1-5	TGTGCCAGCCGAGGACAGTTAAATCAGCCCCAGCATTTT	CASRGQLNQPQHF
NA	NA	TRBV15	TRBJ2-7	TGTGCCACCAGCTCGGTAGGTGCCGAGCAGTACTTC	CATSSVGAEQYF
NA	NA	TRBV27	TRBJ2-7	TGTGCCAGCAGTTTATTAGGCGGCTCCTACGAGCAGTACTTC	CASSLLGGSYEQYF
TRBD1	once	TRBV5-1	TRBJ1-6	TGCGCCAGCAGCTTGGAAGGACAGGGTAGTTCACCCCTCCACTTT	CASSLEGQGSSPLHF
TRBD2	NA	TRBV7-8	TRBJ2-1	TGTGCCAGCAGCTCCCCCCCCGAGCGGGGGTTATACAATGAGCAGTTCTTC	CASSSPPERGLYNEQFF
TRBD2	NA	TRBV11-2	TRBJ2-7	TGTGCCAGCAGCTTAACTACTAGCGGGGGGAACGAGCAGTACTTC	CASSLTTSGGNEQYF
NA	NA	TRBV6-1	TRBJ2-7	TGTGCCAGCAGTGAATGGAGGCGGTACGAGCAGTACTTC	CASSEWRRYEQYF
TRBD2	NA	TRBV5-4	TRBJ2-7	TGTGCCAGCAGCTTATCCACCGGGACTAGAGTGCAGTACTTC	CASSLSTGTRVQYF
NA	NA	TRBV2	TRBJ1-1	TGTGCCAGCACTGAGCGCCGGAACACTGAAGCTTTCTTT	CASTERRNTEAFF
TRBD1	NA	TRBV5-4	TRBJ1-2	TGTGCCAGCAGCCCGAGTCCCGGGACAGGGGATCCGGGCTACACCTTC	CASSPSPGTGDPGYTF
TRBD1	NA	TRBV6-1	TRBJ1-1	TGTGCCAGCAGTGAAGCTCGGGACAGTCTAGCTGAAGCTTTCTTT	CASSEARDSLAEAFF
NA	NA	TRBV19	TRBJ2-3	TGTGCCAGTAGTATTGTCCCCGATACGCAGTATTTT	CASSIVPDTQYF
NA	NA	TRBV5-1	TRBJ1-3	TGCGCCAGCAGCTATGACAGGCCCTCTGGAAACACCATATATTTT	CASSYDRPSGNTIYF
NA	NA	TRBV7-3	TRBJ2-3	TGTGCCAGCAGCGCCGGGCGAGCGCAGTATTTT	CASSAGRAQYF
NA	NA	TRBV29-1	TRBJ2-1	TGCAGCGTTGAAGTTGTAGCCTACAATGAGCAGTTCTTC	CSVEVVAYNEQFF
TRBD2	NA	TRBV18	TRBJ2-7	TGTGCCAGCTCCCTGCCGGGGGGGGACGAGCAGTACTTC	CASSLPGGDEQYF
NA	NA	TRBV12-3/TRBV12-4	TRBJ1-5	TGTGCCAGCACCTTATCTAATCAGCCCCAGCATTTT	CASTLSNQPQHF
NA	NA	TRBV2	TRBJ2-1	TGTGCCCTCCACTCAGGCAATGAGCAGTTCTTC	CALHSGNEQFF
NA	NA	TRBV9	TRBJ1-1	TGTGCCAGCAGCGTAGTGGCAGTGGCGAACACTGAAGCTTTCTTT	CASSVVAVANTEAFF
NA	NA	TRBV5-1	TRBJ2-5	TGCGCCAGCAGAATATCTAGCGCCGTCCAAGAGACCCAGTACTTC	CASRISSAVQETQYF
NA	NA	TRBV9	TRBJ2-2	TGTGCCAGCAGCTGGGGGCCCACCCACACCGGTGAGCTGTTTTTT	CASSWGPTHTGELFF
TRBD1	once	TRBV6-6	TRBJ1-2	TGTGCCAGCAGTACAGGGGATATGGTGGGCTACACCTTC	CASSTGDMVGYTF
TRBD1	NA	TRBV10-3	TRBJ2-3	TGTGCCATCAGTAGAACCGGGACAGGGGAAGTCACAGATACGCAGTATTTT	CAISRTGTGEVTDTQYF
NA	NA	TRBV13	TRBJ2-7	TGTGCCAGCAGCCCAGATCAGGGGAGACACGAGCAGTACTTC	CASSPDQGRHEQYF
TRBD2	NA	TRBV2	TRBJ2-1	TGTGCCAGCAGTGATGGTCTTGTAGCGGGGGGGCCGATGGAGCAGTTCTTC	CASSDGLVAGGPMEQFF
NA	NA	TRBV11-2	TRBJ1-2	TGTGCCAGCAGCTCCAGGGGAGACGCTCTCTATGGCTACACCTTC	CASSSRGDALYGYTF
NA	NA	TRBV20-1	TRBJ1-6	TGCAGTGCTAGTTGGCAGGGAAATTCGGATTCACCCCTCCACTTT	CSASWQGNSDSPLHF
TRBD1	NA	TRBV5-4	TRBJ2-3	TGTGCCAGCAGCCCACCGGGACAGGGGACAGATACGCAGTATTTT	CASSPPGQGTDTQYF
TRBD2	NA	TRBV11-2	TRBJ2-7	TGTGCCAGCAGCTTAACGAGCGGGAGTCCCTCCTACGAGCAGTACTTC	CASSLTSGSPSYEQYF
TRBD2	NA	TRBV4-1	TRBJ2-1	TGCGCCAGCAGCCAAGCCCATAGCGGGAGGGCCGACAATGAGCAGTTCTTC	CASSQAHSGRADNEQFF